This T cell receptor (beta chain) was sequenced in a study of blood T cell repertoires in COVID-19. Turning to the study itself: Sites across the United States, Italy and Spain contributed samples from acute and convalescent COVID-19. T cells, B-cell-depleted T cells, or PBMCs supplied cDNA or gDNA.

CDR1 and CDR2 (germline): SNHLY, FYNNEI. V was pared by 8 bases and J by 7 bases, with 6 bases of the junction left unmatched. The CDR3 loop spans 13 amino acids. Original data processing: Researchers report that nucleated cell counts were estimated from reference gene primer amplification. Generated by immunoSEQ multiplex PCR, the TCRdb table keeps only in-frame clones and is missing some. From that table come the V and J calls and clone size; the DNA was used to work out D and trimming. Found here are around 130,000 clones, 60% to 85% of them singletons; the top ten hold around 17%. The sample was peripheral blood. This receptor was obtained from a man in his forties or fifties with acute or convalescent COVID-19. V and J are TRBV2 and TRBJ2-1, with 9 bases aligning to TRBD1. This chain's CDR3 is CASGPTGGNEQFF. The CDR3 DNA reads TGTGCCAGCGGCCCGACAGGGGGGAATGAGCAGTTCTTC.